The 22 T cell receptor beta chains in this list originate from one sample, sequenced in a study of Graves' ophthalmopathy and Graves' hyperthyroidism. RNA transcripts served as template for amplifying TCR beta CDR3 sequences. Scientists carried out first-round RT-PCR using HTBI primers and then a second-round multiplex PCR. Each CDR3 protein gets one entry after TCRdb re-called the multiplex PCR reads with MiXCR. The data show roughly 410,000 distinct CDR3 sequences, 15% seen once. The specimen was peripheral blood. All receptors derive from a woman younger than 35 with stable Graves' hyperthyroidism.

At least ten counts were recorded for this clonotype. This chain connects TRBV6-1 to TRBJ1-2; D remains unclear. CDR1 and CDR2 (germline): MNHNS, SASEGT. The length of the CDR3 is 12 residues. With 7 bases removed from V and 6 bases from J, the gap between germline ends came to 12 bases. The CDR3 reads CASIKVGDGYTF. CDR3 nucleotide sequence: TGTGCCAGCATAAAAGTTGGGGATGGCTACACCTTC.

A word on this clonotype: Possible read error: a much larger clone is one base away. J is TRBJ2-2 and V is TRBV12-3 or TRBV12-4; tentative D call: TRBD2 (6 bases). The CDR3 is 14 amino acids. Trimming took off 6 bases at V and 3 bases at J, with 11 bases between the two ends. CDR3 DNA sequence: TGTGCCAGCAGCATGGACTACCACACCGGGGAGCTGTTTTTT. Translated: CASSMDYHTGELFF.

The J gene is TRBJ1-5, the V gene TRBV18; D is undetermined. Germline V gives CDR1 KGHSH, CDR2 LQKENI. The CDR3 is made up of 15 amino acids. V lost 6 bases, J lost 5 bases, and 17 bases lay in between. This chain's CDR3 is CASSSGWGRDQPQHF. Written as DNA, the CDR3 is TGTGCCAGCTCGTCGGGGTGGGGTCGCGATCAGCCCCAGCATTTT.

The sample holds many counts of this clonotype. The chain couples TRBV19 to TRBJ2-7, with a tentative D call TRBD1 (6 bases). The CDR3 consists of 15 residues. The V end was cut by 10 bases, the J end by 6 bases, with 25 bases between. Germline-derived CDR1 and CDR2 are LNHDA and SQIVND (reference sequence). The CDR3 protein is CATRDGAAGEGEQYF. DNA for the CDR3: TGTGCCACCAGGGATGGGGCGGCAGGGGAAGGCGAGCAGTACTTC.

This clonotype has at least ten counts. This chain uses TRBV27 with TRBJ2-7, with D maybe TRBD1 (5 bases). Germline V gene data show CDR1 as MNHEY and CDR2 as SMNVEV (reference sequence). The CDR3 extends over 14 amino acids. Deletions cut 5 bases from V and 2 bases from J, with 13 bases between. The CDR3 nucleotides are TGTGCCAGCAGTGCACAGGTTAGACCCTACGAGCAGTACTTC. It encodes CASSAQVRPYEQYF.

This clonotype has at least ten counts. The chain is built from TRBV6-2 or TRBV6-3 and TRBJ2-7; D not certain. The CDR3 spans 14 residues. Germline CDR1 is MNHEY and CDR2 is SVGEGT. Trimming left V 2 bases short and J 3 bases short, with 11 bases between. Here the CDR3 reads CASSYEPGYYEQYF. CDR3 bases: TGTGCCAGCAGTTACGAGCCAGGCTACTACGAGCAGTACTTC.

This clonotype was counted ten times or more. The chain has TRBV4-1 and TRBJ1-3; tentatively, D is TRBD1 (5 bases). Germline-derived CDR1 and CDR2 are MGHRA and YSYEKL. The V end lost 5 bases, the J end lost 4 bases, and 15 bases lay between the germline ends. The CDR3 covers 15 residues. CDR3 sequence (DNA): TGCGCCAGCAGCAGCGGCAGGGTAACGGGAAACACCATATATTTT. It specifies CASSSGRVTGNTIYF.

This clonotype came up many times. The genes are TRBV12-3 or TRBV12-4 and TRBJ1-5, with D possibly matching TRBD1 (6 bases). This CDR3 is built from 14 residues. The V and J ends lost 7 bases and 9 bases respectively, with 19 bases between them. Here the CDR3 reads CASNIQGSSGPQHF. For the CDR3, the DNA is TGTGCCAGCAATATACAGGGTTCCAGTGGGCCCCAGCATTTT.

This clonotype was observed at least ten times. CDR3 nucleotide sequence: TGTGCCAGCAGCGGCGCAAATAACTATGGCTACACCTTC. It is translated as CASSGANNYGYTF. The chain links TRBV5-6 to TRBJ1-2; D is ambiguous. The CDR3 totals 13 residues. CDR1 is SGHDT and CDR2 is YYEEEE in the germline V gene. V gave up 4 bases and J gave up 1 base, with 8 bases separating them.

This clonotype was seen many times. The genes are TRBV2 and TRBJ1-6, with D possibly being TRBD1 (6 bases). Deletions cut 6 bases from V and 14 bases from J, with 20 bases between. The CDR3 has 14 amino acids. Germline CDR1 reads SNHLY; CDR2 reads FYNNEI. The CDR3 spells CASRERQESITLHF. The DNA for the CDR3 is TGTGCCAGCAGGGAGCGACAGGAAAGTATAACCCTCCACTTT.

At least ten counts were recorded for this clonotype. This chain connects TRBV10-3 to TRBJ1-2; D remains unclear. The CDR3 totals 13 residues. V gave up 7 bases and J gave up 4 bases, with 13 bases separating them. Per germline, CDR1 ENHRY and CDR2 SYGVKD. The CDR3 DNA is TGTGCCATCACCCCTAGAGCCACCTATGGCTACACCTTC. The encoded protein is CAITPRATYGYTF.

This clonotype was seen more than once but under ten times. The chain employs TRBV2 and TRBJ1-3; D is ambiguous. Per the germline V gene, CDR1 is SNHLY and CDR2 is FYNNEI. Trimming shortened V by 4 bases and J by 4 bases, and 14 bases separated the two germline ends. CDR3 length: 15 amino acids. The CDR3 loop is CASSGPLTGGNTIYF. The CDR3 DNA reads TGTGCCAGCAGTGGGCCCTTAACGGGGGGAAACACCATATATTTT.

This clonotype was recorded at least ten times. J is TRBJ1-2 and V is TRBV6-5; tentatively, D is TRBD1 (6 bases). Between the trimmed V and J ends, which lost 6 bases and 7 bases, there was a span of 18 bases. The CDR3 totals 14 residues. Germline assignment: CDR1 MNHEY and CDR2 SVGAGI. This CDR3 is CASRQTTGRGGYTF. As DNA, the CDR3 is TGTGCCAGCAGGCAAACAACAGGGCGGGGTGGCTACACCTTC.

This CDR3 reads CASSQDGREKAFF. As DNA, the CDR3 is TGTGCCAGCAGCCAAGATGGCAGGGAGAAAGCTTTCTTT. This chain uses TRBV3-1 with TRBJ1-1; perhaps TRBD1 as D (5 bases). Germline V gives CDR1 LGHDT, CDR2 YNNKEL (reference sequence). Trimming left V 0 bases short and J 9 bases short, with 11 bases between. The CDR3 has 13 amino acids.

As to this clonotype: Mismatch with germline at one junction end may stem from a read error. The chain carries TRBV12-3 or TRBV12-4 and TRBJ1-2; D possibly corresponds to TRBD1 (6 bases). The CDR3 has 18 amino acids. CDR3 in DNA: TGTGCCAGCAGTCCCCAGGGTTTACAGGGAATAACTAACTATGACTACACCTTC. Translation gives CASSPQGLQGITNYDYTF.

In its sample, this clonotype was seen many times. The CDR3 nucleotides are TGTGCCAGCAGCAAAAGGGGGTTTTCTAACTATGGCTACACCTTC. Residues: CASSKRGFSNYGYTF. V is TRBV11-1 and J is TRBJ1-2; TRBD1 might be the D (6 bases). Germline lookup yields CDR1 SGHAT and CDR2 FQDESV (reference sequence). Trimming shortened V by 5 bases and J by 0 bases, and 13 bases separated the two germline ends. CDR3 length equals 15 residues.

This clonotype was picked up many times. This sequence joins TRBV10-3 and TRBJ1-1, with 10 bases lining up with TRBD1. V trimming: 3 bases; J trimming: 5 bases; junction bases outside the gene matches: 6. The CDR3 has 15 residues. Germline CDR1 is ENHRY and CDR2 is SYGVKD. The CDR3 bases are TGTGCCATCAGTGACGCCCGGACAGGGGGTACTGAAGCTTTCTTT. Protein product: CAISDARTGGTEAFF.

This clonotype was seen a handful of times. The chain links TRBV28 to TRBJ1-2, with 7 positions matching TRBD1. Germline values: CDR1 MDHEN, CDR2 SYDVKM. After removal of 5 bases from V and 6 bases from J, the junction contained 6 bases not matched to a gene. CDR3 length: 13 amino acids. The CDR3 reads CASSSQGGNGYTF. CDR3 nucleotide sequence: TGTGCCAGCAGTAGCCAGGGGGGCAATGGCTACACCTTC.

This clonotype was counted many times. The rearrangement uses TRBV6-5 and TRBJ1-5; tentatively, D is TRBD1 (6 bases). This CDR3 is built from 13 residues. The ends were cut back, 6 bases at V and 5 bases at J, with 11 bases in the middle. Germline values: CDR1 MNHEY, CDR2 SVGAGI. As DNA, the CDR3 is TGTGCCAGCAGAACAGGGTCTGATCAGCCCCAGCATTTT. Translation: CASRTGSDQPQHF.

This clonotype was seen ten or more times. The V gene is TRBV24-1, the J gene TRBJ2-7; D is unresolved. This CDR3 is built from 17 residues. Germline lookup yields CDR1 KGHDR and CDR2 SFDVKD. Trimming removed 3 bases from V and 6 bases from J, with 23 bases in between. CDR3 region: CATSDTRGSGLRREQYF. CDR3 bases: TGTGCCACCAGTGATACCCGAGGTTCAGGATTAAGGCGCGAGCAGTACTTC.

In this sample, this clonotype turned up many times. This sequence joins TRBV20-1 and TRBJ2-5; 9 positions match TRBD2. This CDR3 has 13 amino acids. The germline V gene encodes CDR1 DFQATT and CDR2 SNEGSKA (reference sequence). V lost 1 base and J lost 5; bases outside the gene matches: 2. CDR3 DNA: TGCAGTGCTAGAGGAAGCGGGGGGGAGACCCAGTACTTC. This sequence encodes CSARGSGGETQYF.

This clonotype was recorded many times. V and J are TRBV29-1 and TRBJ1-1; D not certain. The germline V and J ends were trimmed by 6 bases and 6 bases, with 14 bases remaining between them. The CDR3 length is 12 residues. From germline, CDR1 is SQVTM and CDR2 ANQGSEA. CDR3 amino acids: CSVENSRAEAFF. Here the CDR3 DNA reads TGCAGCGTCGAAAATTCGAGGGCTGAAGCTTTCTTT. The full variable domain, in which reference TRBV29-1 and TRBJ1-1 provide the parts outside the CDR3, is SAVISQKPSRDICQRGTSLTIQCQVDSQVTMMFWYRQQPGQSLTLIATANQGSEATYESGFVIDKFPISRPNLTFSTLTVSNMSPEDSSIYLCSVENSRAEAFFGQGTRLTVV.